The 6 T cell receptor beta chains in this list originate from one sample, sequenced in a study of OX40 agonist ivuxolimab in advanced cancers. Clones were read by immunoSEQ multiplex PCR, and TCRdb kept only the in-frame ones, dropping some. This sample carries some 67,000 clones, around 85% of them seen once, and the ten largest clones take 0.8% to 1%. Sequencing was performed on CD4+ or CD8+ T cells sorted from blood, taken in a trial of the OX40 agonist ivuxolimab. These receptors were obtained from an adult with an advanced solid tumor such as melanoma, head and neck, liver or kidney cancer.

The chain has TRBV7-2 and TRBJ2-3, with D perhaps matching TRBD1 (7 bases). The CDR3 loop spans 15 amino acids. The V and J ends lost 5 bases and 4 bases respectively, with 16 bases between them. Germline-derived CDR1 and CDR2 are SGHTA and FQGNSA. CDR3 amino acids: CASSLQGGGADTQYF. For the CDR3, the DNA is TGTGCCAGCAGCCTCCAGGGGGGCGGGGCAGATACGCAGTATTTT.

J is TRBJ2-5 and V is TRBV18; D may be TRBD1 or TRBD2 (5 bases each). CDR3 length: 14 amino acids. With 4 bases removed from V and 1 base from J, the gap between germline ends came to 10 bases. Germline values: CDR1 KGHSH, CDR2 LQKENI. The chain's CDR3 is CASSLGTAQETQYF. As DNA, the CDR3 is TGTGCCAGCTCACTCGGGACGGCCCAAGAGACCCAGTACTTC. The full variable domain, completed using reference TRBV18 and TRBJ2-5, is NAGVMQNPRHLVRRRGQEARLRCSPMKGHSHVYWYRQLPEEGLKFMVYLQKENIIDESGMPKERFSAEFPKEGPSILRIQQVVRGDSAAYFCASSLGTAQETQYFGPGTRLLVL.

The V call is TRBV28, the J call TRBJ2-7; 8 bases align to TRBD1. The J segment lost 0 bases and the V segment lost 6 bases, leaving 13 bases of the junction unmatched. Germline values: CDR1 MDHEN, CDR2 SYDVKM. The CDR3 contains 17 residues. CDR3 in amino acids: CASRSRTLGQVSYEQYF. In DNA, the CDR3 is TGTGCCAGCAGATCACGTACCTTGGGACAGGTCTCCTACGAGCAGTACTTC.

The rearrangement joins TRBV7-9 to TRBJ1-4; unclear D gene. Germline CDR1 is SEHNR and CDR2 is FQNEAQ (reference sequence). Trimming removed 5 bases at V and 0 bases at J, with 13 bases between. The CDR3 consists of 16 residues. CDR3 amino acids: CASSLGSSTTNEKLFF. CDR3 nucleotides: TGTGCCAGCAGCCTTGGGAGCTCGACAACTAATGAAAAACTGTTTTTT. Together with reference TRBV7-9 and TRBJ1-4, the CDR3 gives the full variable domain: DTGVSQNPRHKITKRGQNVTFRCDPISEHNRLYWYRQTLGQGPEFLTYFQNEAQLEKSRLLSDRFSAERPKGSFSTLEIQRTEQGDSAMYLCASSLGSSTTNEKLFFGSGTQLSVL.

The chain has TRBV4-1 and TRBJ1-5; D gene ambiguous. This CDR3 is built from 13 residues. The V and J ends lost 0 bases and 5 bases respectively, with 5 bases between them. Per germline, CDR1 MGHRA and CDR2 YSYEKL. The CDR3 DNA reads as TGCGCCAGCAGCCAAGATAAGGATCAGCCCCAGCATTTT. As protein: CASSQDKDQPQHF.

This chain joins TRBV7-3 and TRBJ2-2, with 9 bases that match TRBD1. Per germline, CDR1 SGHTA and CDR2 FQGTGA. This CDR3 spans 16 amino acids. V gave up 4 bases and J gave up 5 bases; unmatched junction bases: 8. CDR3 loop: CASSSGQGMGTGELFF. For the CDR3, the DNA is TGTGCCAGCAGCTCAGGACAGGGGATGGGAACCGGGGAGCTGTTTTTT.